The source of this T cell receptor (beta chain) is a study of T cell repertoires in cytomegalovirus infection. About the study: Used in the study were CMV epitopes, some recently identified and HLA-C-restricted, others well-studied and HLA-B-restricted. Study results and caveats: HLA-C-restricted CMV clonotypes gave the most frequent clonotype in two of eight donors. Summed public TCR beta family frequency identified CMV carriers bearing the relevant HLA.

The CDR3 is 14 amino acids. The germline CDR1 and CDR2 sequences are MNHEY and SMNVEV (reference sequence). Between the trimmed V and J ends, which lost 4 bases and 4 bases, there was a span of 10 bases. TCRdb used MiXCR to reprocess the reads, holding one entry per CDR3 protein. In the table there are around 750,000 distinct CDR3 sequences, about 31% of which are singletons. Of note for this clonotype: Its matching antigen is unknown.

Sequences were derived from cultured CD8+ T cells from PBMCs, sampled from culture after CMV antigen stimulation. This receptor was identified in a human donor in good health (CMV status not recorded). Some clones in this sample may be carry-over from other donors' samples. The chain couples TRBV27 to TRBJ1-4, with D perhaps matching TRBD1 (6 bases). Written as DNA, the CDR3 is TGTGCCAGCAGTTCAGGGGCAATTAATGAAAAACTGTTTTTT. This gives the protein CASSSGAINEKLFF.